This TCR beta chain was profiled in a study of response to subunit inactivated influenza vaccine. General study findings and limits: Each seasonal influenza vaccination, the authors suggested, recruits few new T cells.

In germline, CDR1 is SQVTM, CDR2 ANQGSEA. The CDR3 is made up of 16 amino acids. Trimming cost V 6 bases and J 3 bases; bases outside gene matches: 15. Of note for this clonotype: The antigen is unknown.

TCRdb reprocessed the RT-PCR reads with MiXCR, giving one entry per CDR3 protein. The sample yields roughly 780,000 distinct CDR3 sequences, 18% seen once. This TCR derives from a middle-aged man who received an inactivated influenza vaccine. The chain carries TRBV29-1 and TRBJ2-3; 7 bases are shared with TRBD2. This specimen was PBMCs from blood, taken about 5 days after vaccination. CDR3 DNA: TGCAGCGTCTCCATACTTGGGGGAGGGCCTACAGATACGCAGTATTTT. This encodes CSVSILGGGPTDTQYF.